One sample yielded the 21 T cell receptor beta chains listed below, sequenced in a study of T cell responses to AZD1222 COVID-19 vaccine. This table comes from immunoSEQ multiplex PCR, and its TCRdb copy is limited to in-frame clones, with some not included. This sample yields 130,000 or so clones, of which 85% to 95% are seen a single time; about 1.5% belongs to the top ten. The source material was peripheral blood, sampled on day 0 of AZD1222 vaccination. Receptors were obtained from an adult in good health.

The V call is TRBV19, the J call TRBJ2-1, with TRBD2 identical over 9 bases. V shed 5 bases and J 4 bases; nucleotides not matched to a gene: 6. Germline V gene sequence: CDR1 LNHDA, CDR2 SQIVND (reference sequence). CDR3 length: 15 amino acids. CDR3 protein: CASSPSGGPYNEQFF. Written as DNA, the CDR3 is TGTGCCAGTAGTCCAAGCGGGGGGCCATACAATGAGCAGTTCTTC.

V gene TRBV7-3 combines with J gene TRBJ1-1; D call uncertain. There are 13 residues in the CDR3. Between the trimmed V and J ends, which lost 0 bases and 0 bases, there was a span of 2 bases. Germline CDR1 is SGHTA and CDR2 is FQGTGA. CDR3 amino acids: CASSLTLNTEAFF. As DNA, the CDR3 is TGTGCCAGCAGCTTAACGCTGAACACTGAAGCTTTCTTT.

The V call is TRBV18, the J call TRBJ2-7, with D uncertain. The V gene lost 2 bases and the J gene lost 2 bases, with 7 bases spanning the gap. Per the germline V gene, CDR1 is KGHSH and CDR2 is LQKENI. The CDR3 loop spans 13 amino acids. CDR3 nucleotides: TGTGCCAGCTCACCAGCAGGAGCCTACGAGCAGTACTTC. Protein: CASSPAGAYEQYF.

The V gene is TRBV6-4, the J gene TRBJ1-2; D may be TRBD1 (5 bases). Germline V gives CDR1 MRHNA, CDR2 SNTAGT. V was trimmed by 6 bases and J by 4 bases, leaving 12 bases between them. There are 13 residues in the CDR3. CDR3 residues: CASRRDLTYGYTF. CDR3 coding DNA: TGTGCCAGCAGACGGGACCTCACCTATGGCTACACCTTC.

The chain uses TRBV7-9 and TRBJ1-1, with TRBD1 matching 11 bases. Germline lookup yields CDR1 SEHNR and CDR2 FQNEAQ (reference sequence). The CDR3 length is 15 residues. The junction had 6 bases not matched to a gene; V was cut back by 5 bases and J by 4 bases. DNA for the CDR3: TGTGCCAGCAGCCCTACCGGACAGGGGGCCACTGAAGCTTTCTTT. Translating gives CASSPTGQGATEAFF.

The gene calls are TRBV4-3 and TRBJ1-1, with TRBD1 identical over 8 bases. V lost 1 base and J lost 4; bases outside the gene matches: 5. This CDR3 has 15 residues. The germline CDR1 and CDR2 sequences are LGHNA and YSLEER. CDR3 coding DNA: TGCGCCAGCAGCCAAGGGACAGGGTGGGGCACTGAAGCTTTCTTT. Translating it yields CASSQGTGWGTEAFF.

The chain combines TRBV19 with TRBJ2-5; the match to TRBD2 covers 8 bases. The length of the CDR3 is 16 residues. The J segment lost 4 bases and the V segment lost 0 bases, leaving 7 bases of the junction unmatched. CDR1 and CDR2 from the germline V gene are LNHDA and SQIVND (reference sequence). The CDR3 here is CASSIEGGGPGETQYF. The CDR3 DNA reads TGTGCCAGTAGTATAGAAGGCGGGGGGCCGGGAGAGACCCAGTACTTC.

The chain joins TRBV5-1 to TRBJ1-4, with no clear D. Trimming cost V 4 bases and J 8 bases, with 21 bases left between them. CDR3 size: 16 residues. Germline CDR1 SGHRS, CDR2 YFSETQ. The CDR3 sequence: CASSQAGGPFAEKLFF. The CDR3, as DNA: TGCGCCAGCAGCCAAGCCGGAGGGCCCTTCGCCGAAAAACTGTTTTTT. The entire variable domain, with the rest obtained from reference TRBV5-1 and TRBJ1-4, is as follows: KAGVTQTPRYLIKTRGQQVTLSCSPISGHRSVSWYQQTPGQGLQFLFEYFSETQRNKGNFPGRFSGRQFSNSRSEMNVSTLELGDSALYLCASSQAGGPFAEKLFFGSGTQLSVL.

This chain connects TRBV19 to TRBJ2-5; TRBD1 agrees at 8 bases. The V gene end was trimmed by 5 bases and the J gene end by 3 bases; junction bases not matched to a gene: 17. CDR3 length: 18 residues. CDR1 is LNHDA, CDR2 SQIVND, per germline (reference sequence). The CDR3: CASSARDRLFRSEETQYF. Here the CDR3 DNA reads TGTGCCAGTAGTGCCCGGGACAGGCTTTTCAGATCCGAAGAGACCCAGTACTTC.

The genes are TRBV15 and TRBJ2-3; 14 bases line up with TRBD2. The germline CDR1 and CDR2 sequences are LNHNV and YYDKDF (reference sequence). V trimming: 0 bases; J trimming: 5 bases; junction bases outside the gene matches: 7. The CDR3 is 18 residues long. CDR3 nucleotides: TGTGCCACCAGCAGAGACGGACTAGCGGGGGGCCGAGGAGATACGCAGTATTTT. Encoded protein: CATSRDGLAGGRGDTQYF.

This clone was counted once. The rearrangement links TRBV25-1 to TRBJ2-2; possible D gene TRBD2, 6 bases. The CDR3 spans 14 residues. Deletions cut 6 bases from V and 3 bases from J, with 11 bases between. The germline CDR1 and CDR2 sequences are MGHDK and SYGVNS. The CDR3 bases are TGTGCCAGCAGCGCGGGACCAGACACCGGGGAGCTGTTTTTT. It is translated as CASSAGPDTGELFF.

This clone has a single count. The J gene is TRBJ2-5, the V gene TRBV19; a weak D match, TRBD2 (7 bases). Trimming took off 6 bases at V and 5 bases at J, with 16 bases between the two ends. CDR3 size: 14 residues. Per germline, CDR1 LNHDA and CDR2 SQIVND (reference sequence). CDR3 coding DNA: TGTGCCAGTAGCCCTACGGGGGGCGGCGAGACCCAGTACTTC. It yields the protein CASSPTGGGETQYF.

This clone was observed once. J is TRBJ2-7 and V is TRBV19; no reliable D call. This CDR3 region has 12 residues. Germline V gene data show CDR1 as LNHDA and CDR2 as SQIVND (reference sequence). Trimming shortened V by 7 bases and J by 3 bases, and 10 bases separated the two germline ends. CDR3 DNA sequence: TGTGCCAGTAAAGCTGGGTTCTACGAGCAGTACTTC. This sequence encodes CASKAGFYEQYF.

This chain uses TRBV15 with TRBJ2-7; D may be TRBD2 (6 bases). This CDR3 contains 15 residues. CDR1 is LNHNV, CDR2 YYDKDF, per germline (reference sequence). Between the trimmed V and J ends, which lost 5 bases and 5 bases, there was a span of 19 bases. The CDR3 DNA reads as TGTGCCACCAGCCCGCAACGGACCCGCGGGGACGAGCAGTACTTC. It translates to CATSPQRTRGDEQYF.

The chain is built from TRBV19 and TRBJ1-4; D not resolved. The germline V gene encodes CDR1 LNHDA and CDR2 SQIVND (reference sequence). This CDR3 has 11 amino acids. The V end lost 3 bases, the J end lost 8 bases, and 4 bases lay between the germline ends. This CDR3 reads CASSMGEKLFF. CDR3 DNA: TGTGCCAGTAGTATGGGGGAAAAACTGTTTTTT.

The chain combines TRBV5-4 with TRBJ2-1; the D is unclear. Germline assignment: CDR1 SGHNT and CDR2 YYREEE (reference sequence). Trimming removed 0 bases from V and 13 bases from J, with 11 bases in between. The CDR3 has 12 residues. The CDR3 spells CASSLVGSGQFF. The CDR3 DNA sequence: TGTGCCAGCAGCTTGGTTGGTTCTGGTCAGTTCTTC.

There are a few counts of this clone. The rearrangement joins TRBV25-1 to TRBJ1-1; D is unclear. Germline V gene sequence: CDR1 MGHDK, CDR2 SYGVNS. V lost 3 bases and J lost 3, with 17 bases in between. This CDR3 region has 16 residues. Here the CDR3 reads CASSDRPGRHHTEAFF. CDR3 bases: TGTGCCAGCAGTGACCGCCCGGGTCGACATCACACTGAAGCTTTCTTT.

The rearrangement joins TRBV28 to TRBJ2-1, with 8 bases that match TRBD1. V trimming: 6 bases; J trimming: 10 bases; junction bases outside the gene matches: 11. Germline CDR1 MDHEN, CDR2 SYDVKM. CDR3 length: 14 amino acids. The CDR3 loop is CASSPPDRVGEQFF. CDR3 nucleotide sequence: TGTGCCAGCAGCCCACCGGACAGGGTCGGGGAGCAGTTCTTC.

The rearrangement links TRBV6-5 to TRBJ2-7; 10 nucleotides match TRBD2. J was trimmed by 6 bases and V by 7 bases; bases with no gene match: 9. CDR3 length: 14 amino acids. In germline, CDR1 is MNHEY, CDR2 SVGAGI. CDR3 nucleotide sequence: TGTGCCAGCACGGAGATAGCGGGGGGAGGCGAGCAGTACTTC. Amino acid sequence: CASTEIAGGGEQYF.

As concerns this clone: The same CDR3 also results from other DNA sequences found in this sample. The chain links TRBV18 to TRBJ2-7; TRBD2 might be the D (6 bases). The CDR3 spans 14 residues. Germline lookup yields CDR1 KGHSH and CDR2 LQKENI. V gave up 2 bases and J gave up 2 bases, with 10 bases separating them. CDR3 bases: TGTGCCAGCTCACCAGGTAGCGGACCCTACGAGCAGTACTTC. It yields the protein CASSPGSGPYEQYF.

CDR3 DNA sequence: TGTGCCACCAGCGCAGGACAGGGCAACTACGAGCAGTACTTC. Residues: CATSAGQGNYEQYF. V and J are TRBV15 and TRBJ2-7; 8 positions match TRBD1. Losses at the gene ends were 5 bases for V and 3 bases for J; bases not matched to a gene: 6. The CDR3 totals 14 residues. In germline, CDR1 is LNHNV, CDR2 YYDKDF (reference sequence).